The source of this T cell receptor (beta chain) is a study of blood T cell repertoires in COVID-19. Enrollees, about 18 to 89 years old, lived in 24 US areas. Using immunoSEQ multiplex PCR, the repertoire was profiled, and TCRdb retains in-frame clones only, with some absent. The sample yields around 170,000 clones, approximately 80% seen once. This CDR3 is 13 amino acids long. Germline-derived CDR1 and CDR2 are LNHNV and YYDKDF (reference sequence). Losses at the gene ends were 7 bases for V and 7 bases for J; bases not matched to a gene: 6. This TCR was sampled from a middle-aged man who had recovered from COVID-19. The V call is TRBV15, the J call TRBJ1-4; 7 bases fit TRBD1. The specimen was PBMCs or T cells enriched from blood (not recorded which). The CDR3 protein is CATTADRFEKLFF. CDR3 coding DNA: TGTGCCACCACCGCGGACAGGTTTGAAAAACTGTTTTTT.